Listed below are T cell receptor beta chains from one sample, sequenced in a study of T cell repertoires in cytomegalovirus infection. A single record per CDR3 protein comes from TCRdb applying MiXCR to the reads. The data show fewer than 300,000 distinct CDR3 sequences, about 25% seen once. Sequencing was carried out using PBMCs. The receptors stem from a human donor in good health (CMV status not recorded). Some clones in this sample may be carry-over from other donors' samples. The conserved cysteine and the conserved F or W are not part of the CDR3 here. Each record gives: CDR3 protein, J gene, V gene.

AISSTWDTEAF TRBJ1-1 TRBV10-3
ASSFHARGVGTGELF TRBJ2-2 TRBV7-2
ASRGQPPQPQH TRBJ1-5 TRBV28
ASSPTAGGRFETQY TRBJ2-5 TRBV7-2
ASSLALYNEQF TRBJ2-1 TRBV11-3
ASTPGQGAAGNTIY TRBJ1-3 TRBV2
ASSLRGGARSF TRBJ1-1 TRBV28
SAPGVQETQY TRBJ2-5 TRBV20-1
ASSLRGGEQETQY TRBJ2-5 TRBV7-3
ASSLIPSGTGVTEAF TRBJ1-1 TRBV7-6
ASSPSRRAF TRBJ1-1 TRBV12-3/TRBV12-4
ASSLAFSHDSYEQY TRBJ2-7 TRBV7-6
ASSLGQGGTYEQY TRBJ2-7 TRBV12-3/TRBV12-4
ASSQSLQNTEAF TRBJ1-1 TRBV6-6
ASSNGVETQY TRBJ2-3 TRBV6-2/TRBV6-3
ASSIRQGHEQY TRBJ2-7 TRBV7-2
SASESSYEQY TRBJ2-7 TRBV20-1
ASVGTGYNEQF TRBJ2-1 TRBV28
ASSPSQRINEQF TRBJ2-1 TRBV7-2
ASSEGTWNNEQF TRBJ2-1 TRBV28
ASSSDWPLSPSSYNEQF TRBJ2-1 TRBV7-3
ASSLGESGYYGYT TRBJ1-2 TRBV7-9
ASSPGGSYEQY TRBJ2-7 TRBV28
ASSQGTVGEQY TRBJ2-7 TRBV7-9
SARDRGASGANVLT TRBJ2-6 TRBV20-1
ASSRRRRGPLTEQY TRBJ2-7 TRBV14
ASSLGSRDTQY TRBJ2-3 TRBV12-3/TRBV12-4
ASSISGDLSTDTQY TRBJ2-3 TRBV7-2
ASSYSMPTLSEKLF TRBJ1-4 TRBV6-6
ASSQARAGAGELF TRBJ2-2 TRBV4-3
ASIGAGSIDTQY TRBJ2-3 TRBV28
ASKDLAKNIQY TRBJ2-4 TRBV6-6
ASSAQPVGNTIY TRBJ1-3 TRBV5-5
ASLERDSYEQY TRBJ2-7 TRBV28
ASSFFGANGYT TRBJ1-2 TRBV28
ASSLTIQETQY TRBJ2-5 TRBV7-8
ASSGEMGQPQH TRBJ1-5 TRBV6-1
SARVSGRDYNEQF TRBJ2-1 TRBV20-1
ASSERLETRNSPLH TRBJ1-6 TRBV7-2
ASSGNLRDLKAQY TRBJ2-5 TRBV7-9
ATQTGGHQPQH TRBJ1-5 TRBV6-2/TRBV6-3
ASSLDGQPQH TRBJ1-5 TRBV7-8